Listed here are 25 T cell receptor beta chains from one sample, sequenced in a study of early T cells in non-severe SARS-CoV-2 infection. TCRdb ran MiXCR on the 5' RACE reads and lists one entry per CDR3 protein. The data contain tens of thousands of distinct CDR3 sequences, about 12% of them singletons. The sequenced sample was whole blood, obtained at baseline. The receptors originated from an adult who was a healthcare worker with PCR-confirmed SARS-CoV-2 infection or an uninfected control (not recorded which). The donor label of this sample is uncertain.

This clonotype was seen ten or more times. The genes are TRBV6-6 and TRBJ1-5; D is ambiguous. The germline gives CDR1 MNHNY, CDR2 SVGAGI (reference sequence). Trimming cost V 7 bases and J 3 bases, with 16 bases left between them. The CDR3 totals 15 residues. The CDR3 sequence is CASTVEGRANQPQHF. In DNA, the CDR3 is TGTGCCAGCACGGTCGAGGGCAGAGCCAATCAGCCCCAGCATTTT.

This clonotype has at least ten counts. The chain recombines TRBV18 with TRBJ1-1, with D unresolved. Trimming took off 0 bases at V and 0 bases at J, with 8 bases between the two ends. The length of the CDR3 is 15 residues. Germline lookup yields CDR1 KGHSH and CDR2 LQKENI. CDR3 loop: CASSPPSGMNTEAFF. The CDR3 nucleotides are TGTGCCAGCTCACCACCGTCAGGAATGAACACTGAAGCTTTCTTT.

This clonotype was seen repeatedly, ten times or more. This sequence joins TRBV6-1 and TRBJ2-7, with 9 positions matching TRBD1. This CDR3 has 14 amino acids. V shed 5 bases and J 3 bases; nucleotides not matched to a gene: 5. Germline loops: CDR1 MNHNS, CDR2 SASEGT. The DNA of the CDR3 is TGTGCCAGCAGTAACACAGGGGGCGGCTACGAGCAGTACTTC. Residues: CASSNTGGGYEQYF.

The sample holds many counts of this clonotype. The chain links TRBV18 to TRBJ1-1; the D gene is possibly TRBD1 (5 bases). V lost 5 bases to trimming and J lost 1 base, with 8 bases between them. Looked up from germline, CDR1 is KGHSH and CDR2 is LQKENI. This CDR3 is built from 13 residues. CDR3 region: CASSIQANTEAFF. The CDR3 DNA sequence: TGTGCCAGCTCAATACAGGCGAACACTGAAGCTTTCTTT.

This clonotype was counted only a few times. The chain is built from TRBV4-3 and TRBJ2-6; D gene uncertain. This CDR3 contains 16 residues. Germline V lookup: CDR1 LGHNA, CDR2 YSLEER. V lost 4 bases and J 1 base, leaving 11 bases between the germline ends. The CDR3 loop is CASSPGGLSGANVLTF. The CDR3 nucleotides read TGCGCCAGCAGCCCCGGCGGTTTATCTGGGGCCAACGTCCTGACTTTC.

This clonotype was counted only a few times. Here the CDR3 DNA reads TGTGCCAGCAGCTTAGCTGCTAGCGGGAGTCCCGATGAGCAGTTCTTC. Protein product: CASSLAASGSPDEQFF. The chain links TRBV7-6 to TRBJ2-1, with TRBD2 identical over 10 bases. Germline V gene sequence: CDR1 SGHVS, CDR2 FNYEAQ. V gave up 0 bases and J gave up 8 bases; unmatched junction bases: 7. This CDR3 has 16 residues.

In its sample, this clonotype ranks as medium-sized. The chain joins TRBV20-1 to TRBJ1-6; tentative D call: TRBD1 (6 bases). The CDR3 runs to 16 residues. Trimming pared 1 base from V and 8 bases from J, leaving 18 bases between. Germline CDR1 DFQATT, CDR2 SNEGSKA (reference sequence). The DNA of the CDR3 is TGCAGTGCTAGAGGAGAAGGGGGAAGTGGGTATTCACCCCTCCACTTT. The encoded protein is CSARGEGGSGYSPLHF.

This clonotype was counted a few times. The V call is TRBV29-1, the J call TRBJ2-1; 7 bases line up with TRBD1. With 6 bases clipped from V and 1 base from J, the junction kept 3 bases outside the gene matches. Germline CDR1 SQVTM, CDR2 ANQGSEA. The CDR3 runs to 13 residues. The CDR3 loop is CSVGTESYNEQFF. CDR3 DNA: TGCAGCGTAGGGACAGAGTCCTACAATGAGCAGTTCTTC.

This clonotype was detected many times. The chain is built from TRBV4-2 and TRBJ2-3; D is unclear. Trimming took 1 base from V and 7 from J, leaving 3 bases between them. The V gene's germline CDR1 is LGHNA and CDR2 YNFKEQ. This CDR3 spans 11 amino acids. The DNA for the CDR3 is TGTGCCAGCAGCCAAGCGTATACGCAGTATTTT. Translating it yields CASSQAYTQYF.

As DNA, the CDR3 is TGTGCCAGCAGCTTAGGGGGACAGGGAGCCGCTGAAGGGGTCGAGCAGTACTTC. It is translated as CASSLGGQGAAEGVEQYF. The chain recombines TRBV7-9 with TRBJ2-7; 9 nucleotides agree with TRBD1. Losses at the gene ends were 1 base for V and 6 bases for J; bases not matched to a gene: 16. The CDR3 spans 18 residues. Germline V gene lookup returns CDR1 SEHNR and CDR2 FQNEAQ (reference sequence). The variable domain in full, completed from reference TRBV7-9 and TRBJ2-7, reads DTGVSQNPRHKITKRGQNVTFRCDPISEHNRLYWYRQTLGQGPEFLTYFQNEAQLEKSRLLSDRFSAERPKGSFSTLEIQRTEQGDSAMYLCASSLGGQGAAEGVEQYFGPGTRLTVT.

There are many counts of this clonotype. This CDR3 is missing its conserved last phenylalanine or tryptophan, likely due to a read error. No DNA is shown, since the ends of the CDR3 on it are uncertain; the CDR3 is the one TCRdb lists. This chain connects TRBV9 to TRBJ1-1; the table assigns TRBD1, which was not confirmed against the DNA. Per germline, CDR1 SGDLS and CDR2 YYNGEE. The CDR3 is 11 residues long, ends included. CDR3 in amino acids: CASSVAREDSL.

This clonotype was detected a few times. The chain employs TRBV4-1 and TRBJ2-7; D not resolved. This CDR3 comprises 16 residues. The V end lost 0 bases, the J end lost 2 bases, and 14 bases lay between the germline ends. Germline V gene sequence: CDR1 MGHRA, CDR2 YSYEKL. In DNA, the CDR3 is TGCGCCAGCAGCCAAGATAAAACCGCGACGGCCTACGAGCAGTACTTC. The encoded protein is CASSQDKTATAYEQYF.

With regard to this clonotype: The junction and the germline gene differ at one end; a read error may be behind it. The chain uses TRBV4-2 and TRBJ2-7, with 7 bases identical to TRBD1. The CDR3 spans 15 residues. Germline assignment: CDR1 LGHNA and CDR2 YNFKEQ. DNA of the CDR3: TGTACCAGCACCCCTGAGGACAGGAGCTCCTACGAGCAGTACTTC. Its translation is CTSTPEDRSSYEQYF.

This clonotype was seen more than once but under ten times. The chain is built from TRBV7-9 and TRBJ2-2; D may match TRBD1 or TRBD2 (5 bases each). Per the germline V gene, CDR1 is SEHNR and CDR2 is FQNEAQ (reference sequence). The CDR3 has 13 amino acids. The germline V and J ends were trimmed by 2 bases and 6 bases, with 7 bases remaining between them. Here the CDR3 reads CASSLKGPGELFF. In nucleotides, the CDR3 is TGTGCCAGCAGCTTAAAGGGACCCGGGGAGCTGTTTTTT.

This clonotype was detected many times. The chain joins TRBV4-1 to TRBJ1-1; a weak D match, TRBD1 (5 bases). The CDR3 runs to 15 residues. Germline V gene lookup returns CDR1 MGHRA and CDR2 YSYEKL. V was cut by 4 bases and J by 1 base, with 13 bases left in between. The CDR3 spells CASSRQAGTNTEAFF. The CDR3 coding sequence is TGCGCCAGCAGCCGCCAGGCCGGGACGAACACTGAAGCTTTCTTT.

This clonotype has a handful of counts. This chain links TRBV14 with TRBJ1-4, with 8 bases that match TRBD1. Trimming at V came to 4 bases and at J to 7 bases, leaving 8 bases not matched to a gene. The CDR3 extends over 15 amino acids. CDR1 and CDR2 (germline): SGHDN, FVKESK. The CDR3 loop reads CASSRRQGLSEKLFF. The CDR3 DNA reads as TGTGCCAGCAGCCGCAGACAGGGGCTGAGTGAAAAACTGTTTTTT.

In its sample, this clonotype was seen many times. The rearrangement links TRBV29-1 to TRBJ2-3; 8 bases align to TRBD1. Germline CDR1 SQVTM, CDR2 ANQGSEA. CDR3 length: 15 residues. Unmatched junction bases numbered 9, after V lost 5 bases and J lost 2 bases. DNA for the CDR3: TGCAGCGTTCGAGAGACAGGGGTTATCACAGATACGCAGTATTTT. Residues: CSVRETGVITDTQYF.

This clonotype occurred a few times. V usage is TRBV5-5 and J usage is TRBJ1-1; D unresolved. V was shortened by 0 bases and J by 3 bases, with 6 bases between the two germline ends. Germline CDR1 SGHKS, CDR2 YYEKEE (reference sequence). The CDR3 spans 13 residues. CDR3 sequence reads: CASSLVTDTEAFF. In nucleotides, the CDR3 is TGTGCCAGCAGCTTGGTCACCGACACTGAAGCTTTCTTT.

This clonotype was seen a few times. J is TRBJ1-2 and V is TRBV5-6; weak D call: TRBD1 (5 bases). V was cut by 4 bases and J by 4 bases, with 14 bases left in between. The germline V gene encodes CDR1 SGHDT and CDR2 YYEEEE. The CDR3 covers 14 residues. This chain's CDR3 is CASSLSWDPYGYTF. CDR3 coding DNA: TGTGCCAGCAGCCTTTCCTGGGACCCCTATGGCTACACCTTC.

The CDR3 sequence is CASSMDWSTDTQYF. CDR3 nucleotides: TGTGCCAGCAGCATGGACTGGAGCACAGATACGCAGTATTTT. The chain employs TRBV7-2 and TRBJ2-3; tentatively, D is TRBD2 (5 bases). Trimming took off 5 bases at V and 0 bases at J, with 9 bases between the two ends. Looked up from germline, CDR1 is SGHTA and CDR2 is FQGNSA. CDR3 size: 14 residues.

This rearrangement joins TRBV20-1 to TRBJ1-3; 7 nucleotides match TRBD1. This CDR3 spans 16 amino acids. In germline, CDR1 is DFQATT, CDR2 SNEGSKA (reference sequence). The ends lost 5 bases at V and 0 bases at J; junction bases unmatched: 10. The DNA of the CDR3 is TGCAGTGCTTCCAGCCCGGGGACAGACTCTGGAAACACCATATATTTT. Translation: CSASSPGTDSGNTIYF.

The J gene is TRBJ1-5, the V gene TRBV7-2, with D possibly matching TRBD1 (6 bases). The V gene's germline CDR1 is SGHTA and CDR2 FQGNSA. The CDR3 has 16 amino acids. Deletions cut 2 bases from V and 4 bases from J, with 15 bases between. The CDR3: CASSLRGLGTNQPQHF. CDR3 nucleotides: TGTGCCAGCAGCTTACGGGGCCTCGGGACAAATCAGCCCCAGCATTTT.

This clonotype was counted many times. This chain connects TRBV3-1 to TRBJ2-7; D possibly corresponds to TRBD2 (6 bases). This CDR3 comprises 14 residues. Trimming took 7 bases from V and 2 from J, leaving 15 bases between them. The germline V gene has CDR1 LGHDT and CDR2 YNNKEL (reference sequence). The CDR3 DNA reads TGTGCCAGCAACGGCCGGGAGCGTCCCTACGAGCAGTACTTC. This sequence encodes CASNGRERPYEQYF.

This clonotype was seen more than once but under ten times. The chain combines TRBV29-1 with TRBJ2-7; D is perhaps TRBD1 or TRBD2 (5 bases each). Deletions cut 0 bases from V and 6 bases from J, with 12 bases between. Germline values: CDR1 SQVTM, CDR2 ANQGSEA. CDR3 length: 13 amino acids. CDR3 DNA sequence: TGCAGCGTTGAAGAACGGGTTGGGGGCGAGCAGTACTTC. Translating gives CSVEERVGGEQYF.

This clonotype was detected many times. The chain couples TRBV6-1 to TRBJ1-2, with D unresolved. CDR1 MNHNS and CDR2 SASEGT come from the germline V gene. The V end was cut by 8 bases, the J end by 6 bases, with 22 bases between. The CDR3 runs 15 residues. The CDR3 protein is CASGEGSLRVNGYTF. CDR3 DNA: TGTGCCAGCGGGGAGGGCAGCCTGAGGGTTAATGGCTACACCTTC.